This TCR beta chain was captured in a study of T-cell memory formation after mild COVID-19. The CDR3 is 16 amino acids. Germline V gene lookup returns CDR1 SEHNR and CDR2 FQNEAQ (reference sequence). Trimming cost V 1 base and J 1 base, with 13 bases left between them. Constant-segment primers and 5'RACE yielded cDNA libraries for TCR alpha and TCR beta, each carrying sample barcodes and UMIs. TCRdb passed the 5' RACE reads through MiXCR, listing each CDR3 protein once. Of roughly 480,000 distinct CDR3 sequences in the sample, more than 20% were seen once. Study outcomes and limitations: Whether second-wave clones peaking at day 37 were SARS-CoV-2 specific went unconfirmed.

There are a few counts of this clonotype. Antigen: not known. Sequencing was done on a sample of PBMCs or a T cell subset sorted from them (not recorded which). This sequence was found in an adult woman who had mild COVID-19 (a few samples of this study predate the infection). Cell type and time point are not known. V usage is TRBV7-9 and J usage is TRBJ1-1; D remains ambiguous. CDR3 in amino acids: CASSLVAVLWNTEAFF. CDR3 nucleotides: TGTGCCAGCAGCTTAGTAGCCGTGCTATGGAACACTGAAGCTTTCTTT.